This T cell receptor beta chain was recovered during a study of T cells after yellow fever vaccination. After removal of 1 base from V and 6 bases from J, the junction contained 3 bases not matched to a gene. CDR3 length: 15 residues. CDR1 is LGHNA and CDR2 is YNFKEQ in the germline V gene. For this clonotype: Antigen: not known.

TCRdb itself ran the 5' RACE reads through MiXCR, one entry per CDR3 protein. The sample holds 250,000 to 400,000 distinct CDR3 sequences; over 4% are singletons and the top ten take 20% to 25%. Broader study findings: Overlap between CD4 and CD8 compartments was detected for a small share of clonotypes.

This TCR was sampled from a young man who received the YFV17D yellow fever vaccine. This sequence joins TRBV4-2 and TRBJ1-1; TRBD1 matches at 12 bases. The sequenced sample was PBMCs, obtained 5 days after the yellow fever booster vaccination. CDR3 protein: CASSQAGQGAPEAFF. The CDR3, as DNA: TGTGCCAGCAGCCAAGCGGGACAGGGGGCCCCTGAAGCTTTCTTT.